These T cell receptor beta chains were read from a single sample in a study of breast tumors, draining lymph nodes, adjacent tissues. MiXCR, applied by TCRdb to the multiplex PCR reads, yields one record per CDR3 protein. The sample yields 200,000 or so distinct CDR3 sequences, around 33% seen once. The sample taken for sequencing was axillary lymph node tissue. These receptors all stem from a female donor with breast cancer. Some clones in this sample may be carry-over from other donors' samples. Both conserved end residues are part of each CDR3. The order of the fields is V gene, J gene, D gene, clone size, CDR3 DNA, CDR3 protein. The D gene is left open where the match is weak. Clone size is not always given. Where it is, it says once, few, many or a class for expanded clones.

v_call: TRBV27; j_call: TRBJ1-1; d_call: -; clone_size: -; cdr3_nt: TGTGCCAGCAGTTTATTAGGGTCCACTGAAGCTTTCTTT; cdr3_aa: CASSLLGSTEAFF
v_call: TRBV20-1; j_call: TRBJ2-3; d_call: -; clone_size: many; cdr3_nt: TGCAGTGCTAGAGTCGCGGCAGATACGCAGTATTTT; cdr3_aa: CSARVAADTQYF
v_call: TRBV2; j_call: TRBJ1-4; d_call: TRBD1; clone_size: many; cdr3_nt: TGTGCCAGCAGTGCCACCAGGGGGCCTAATGAAAAACTGTTTTTT; cdr3_aa: CASSATRGPNEKLFF
v_call: TRBV7-2; j_call: TRBJ1-4; d_call: -; clone_size: many; cdr3_nt: TGTGCCAGCAGCTCCCAGGGAAGGTCTAATGAAAAACTGTTTTTT; cdr3_aa: CASSSQGRSNEKLFF
v_call: TRBV5-6; j_call: TRBJ2-1; d_call: TRBD2; clone_size: many; cdr3_nt: TGTGCCAGCAGCCTGACTAGCGGCAATGAGCAGTTCTTC; cdr3_aa: CASSLTSGNEQFF
v_call: TRBV3-1; j_call: TRBJ2-7; d_call: TRBD1; clone_size: few; cdr3_nt: TGTGCCAGCAGCCAGTATCGCGGACAGGGGGTGGGAGAGCAGTACTTC; cdr3_aa: CASSQYRGQGVGEQYF
v_call: TRBV6-5; j_call: TRBJ1-2; d_call: -; clone_size: -; cdr3_nt: TGTGCCAGCAGTCACTCGAGCGACAGGTTTGACGGCTACACCTTC; cdr3_aa: CASSHSSDRFDGYTF
v_call: TRBV20-1; j_call: TRBJ2-3; d_call: -; clone_size: -; cdr3_nt: TGCAGTGCTAGGGAACAGGGAGCCACTAGCACAGATACGCAGTATTTT; cdr3_aa: CSAREQGATSTDTQYF
v_call: TRBV7-9; j_call: TRBJ1-5; d_call: -; clone_size: many; cdr3_nt: TGTGCCAGCACCTCCGGAACGGGGGGAGACGGCAATCAGCCCCAGCATTTT; cdr3_aa: CASTSGTGGDGNQPQHF
v_call: TRBV5-4; j_call: TRBJ1-2; d_call: TRBD1; clone_size: -; cdr3_nt: TGTGCCAGCAGCGAGAAGGACAGGGGCAACACCTTC; cdr3_aa: CASSEKDRGNTF
v_call: TRBV30; j_call: TRBJ2-3; d_call: -; clone_size: few; cdr3_nt: TGTGCCTGGAGCAGCGGTAACACAGATACGCAGTATTTT; cdr3_aa: CAWSSGNTDTQYF
v_call: TRBV20-1; j_call: TRBJ1-2; d_call: -; clone_size: -; cdr3_nt: TGCAGTGCTAGAGACCGCTGGGGGGGCGGCTACACCTTC; cdr3_aa: CSARDRWGGGYTF
v_call: TRBV4-2; j_call: TRBJ1-1; d_call: -; clone_size: few; cdr3_nt: TGTGCCAGCAGCCAAGATTTTGGGAGACAGGCTTTCTTT; cdr3_aa: CASSQDFGRQAFF
v_call: TRBV11-2; j_call: TRBJ1-1; d_call: -; clone_size: -; cdr3_nt: TGTGCCAGCAACCCCGGTTTGGGGGGCGGGGGCACTGAAGCTTTCTTT; cdr3_aa: CASNPGLGGGGTEAFF
v_call: TRBV5-6; j_call: TRBJ1-4; d_call: TRBD1; clone_size: many; cdr3_nt: TGTGCCAGCAGCTTGTCCGGGACAGGGAATGAAAAACTGTTTTTT; cdr3_aa: CASSLSGTGNEKLFF
v_call: TRBV18; j_call: TRBJ2-5; d_call: TRBD1; clone_size: many; cdr3_nt: TGTGCCAGCTCACCACCGGGGACAGGGTCTAGGGAGACCCAGTACTTC; cdr3_aa: CASSPPGTGSRETQYF
v_call: TRBV2; j_call: TRBJ2-5; d_call: TRBD2; clone_size: -; cdr3_nt: TGTGCCAGCACTACACAAGCGGGGATGCAAGAGACCCAGTACTTC; cdr3_aa: CASTTQAGMQETQYF
v_call: TRBV19; j_call: TRBJ1-5; d_call: TRBD1; clone_size: many; cdr3_nt: TGTGCCAGTCACAGACAGGGAGGATATAGCAATCAGCCCCAGCATTTT; cdr3_aa: CASHRQGGYSNQPQHF
v_call: TRBV2; j_call: TRBJ1-2; d_call: TRBD1; clone_size: -; cdr3_nt: TGTGCCAGCAGGAAGGGCTATTTGGGGCAGGGGGCAGGCTGCACCTTC; cdr3_aa: CASRKGYLGQGAGCTF
v_call: TRBV10-3; j_call: TRBJ2-7; d_call: -; clone_size: many; cdr3_nt: TGTGCCATCAGTGACCTGACCTACGAGCAGTACTTC; cdr3_aa: CAISDLTYEQYF
v_call: TRBV28; j_call: TRBJ1-6; d_call: -; clone_size: many; cdr3_nt: TGTGCCAGCAGTTTATGGGGATATAATTCACCCCTCCACTTT; cdr3_aa: CASSLWGYNSPLHF
v_call: TRBV28; j_call: TRBJ1-2; d_call: -; clone_size: -; cdr3_nt: TGTGCCAGCACCCTGGGGGGGAACAACTATGGCTACACCTTC; cdr3_aa: CASTLGGNNYGYTF
v_call: TRBV28; j_call: TRBJ2-1; d_call: TRBD2; clone_size: -; cdr3_nt: TGTGCCAGCAGTTACCCCGGGACTAGCGGGACCCCCTCCTACAATGAGCAGTTCTTC; cdr3_aa: CASSYPGTSGTPSYNEQFF
v_call: TRBV3-1; j_call: TRBJ1-2; d_call: TRBD1; clone_size: -; cdr3_nt: TGTGCCAGCAGCGCCCGGGACAGGGGGGAAAGGAACTATGGCTACACCTTC; cdr3_aa: CASSARDRGERNYGYTF
v_call: TRBV2; j_call: TRBJ2-7; d_call: TRBD1; clone_size: many; cdr3_nt: TGTGCCAGCAGTGAAGACAGGGGGGTCTACGAGCAGTACTTC; cdr3_aa: CASSEDRGVYEQYF
v_call: TRBV15; j_call: TRBJ1-3; d_call: -; clone_size: many; cdr3_nt: TGTGCCACCAGCAGAGAATGGGCGGGCTCTGGAAACACCATATATTTT; cdr3_aa: CATSREWAGSGNTIYF
v_call: TRBV7-2; j_call: TRBJ2-5; d_call: -; clone_size: many; cdr3_nt: TGTGCCAGCAGCTTAAAGGCTGGTGCCATAGAGACCCAGTACTTC; cdr3_aa: CASSLKAGAIETQYF
v_call: TRBV3-1; j_call: TRBJ2-7; d_call: -; clone_size: many; cdr3_nt: TGTGCCAGCAGCCAATCGGGACGGGCCTACGAGCAGTACTTC; cdr3_aa: CASSQSGRAYEQYF
v_call: TRBV4-2; j_call: TRBJ2-3; d_call: -; clone_size: many; cdr3_nt: TGTGCCAGCAGCATCCTGGAAGCTAGCACAGATACGCAGTATTTT; cdr3_aa: CASSILEASTDTQYF
v_call: TRBV30; j_call: TRBJ2-7; d_call: -; clone_size: many; cdr3_nt: TGTGCCTGGAGTAAAGGGGGAGGAGGAACGTCCCAGTACTTC; cdr3_aa: CAWSKGGGGTSQYF
v_call: TRBV12-3/TRBV12-4; j_call: TRBJ2-1; d_call: -; clone_size: few; cdr3_nt: TGTGCCAGCAGTTTCTCGAGTACCTCCTACAATGAGCAGTTCTTC; cdr3_aa: CASSFSSTSYNEQFF
v_call: TRBV7-2; j_call: TRBJ2-6; d_call: TRBD1; clone_size: many; cdr3_nt: TGTGCCAGCAGCCCCCCACGACAGGGCTCTGGGGCCAACGTCCTGACTTTC; cdr3_aa: CASSPPRQGSGANVLTF
v_call: TRBV28; j_call: TRBJ1-3; d_call: -; clone_size: many; cdr3_nt: TGTGCCAGCAGCAATACAGTCTCTGGAAACACCATATATTTT; cdr3_aa: CASSNTVSGNTIYF
v_call: TRBV6-6; j_call: TRBJ2-7; d_call: -; clone_size: many; cdr3_nt: TGTGCCAGCAACAAGGGCAGCACCTACGAGCAGTACTTC; cdr3_aa: CASNKGSTYEQYF
v_call: TRBV20-1; j_call: TRBJ1-5; d_call: -; clone_size: -; cdr3_nt: TGCAGTGCTAGAGATAATCAGCCCCAGCATTTT; cdr3_aa: CSARDNQPQHF
v_call: TRBV7-8; j_call: TRBJ2-5; d_call: -; clone_size: once; cdr3_nt: TGTGCCAGCAGCGAACAGGGCTTCTCAGAGACCCAGTACTTC; cdr3_aa: CASSEQGFSETQYF
v_call: TRBV2; j_call: TRBJ1-2; d_call: -; clone_size: -; cdr3_nt: TGTGCCAGCAGTGGGCGGAGGGGGAATGGCTACACCTTC; cdr3_aa: CASSGRRGNGYTF
v_call: TRBV3-1; j_call: TRBJ2-7; d_call: -; clone_size: many; cdr3_nt: TGTGCCAGCAGCCAAGCCTTCACAGGTTACGAGCAGTACTTC; cdr3_aa: CASSQAFTGYEQYF
v_call: TRBV20-1; j_call: TRBJ2-3; d_call: TRBD2; clone_size: many; cdr3_nt: TGCAGTGCTCCCCGAGCGGGAGGTTTTACCGGGGATACGCAGTATTTT; cdr3_aa: CSAPRAGGFTGDTQYF
v_call: TRBV5-1; j_call: TRBJ1-6; d_call: -; clone_size: many; cdr3_nt: TGTGCCAGCAGCTTAGGGGCCTTTAATTCACCCCTCCACTTT; cdr3_aa: CASSLGAFNSPLHF
v_call: TRBV7-9; j_call: TRBJ1-4; d_call: -; clone_size: many; cdr3_nt: TGTGCCAGCAGCGCGACAGGCTCAACTAATGAAAAACTGTTTTTT; cdr3_aa: CASSATGSTNEKLFF
v_call: TRBV29-1; j_call: TRBJ2-1; d_call: TRBD1; clone_size: many; cdr3_nt: TGCAGCGTTGCCCGGACAGGGGGCTTCAATGAGCAGTTCTTC; cdr3_aa: CSVARTGGFNEQFF
v_call: TRBV15; j_call: TRBJ1-6; d_call: -; clone_size: many; cdr3_nt: TGTGCCACCAGCAGAGATCAGAACTCGCCCCTCCACTTT; cdr3_aa: CATSRDQNSPLHF
v_call: TRBV5-1; j_call: TRBJ1-5; d_call: TRBD1; clone_size: many; cdr3_nt: TGCGCCAGCAGCTTGAGGACAGGGGACAATCAGCCCCAGCATTTT; cdr3_aa: CASSLRTGDNQPQHF
v_call: TRBV2; j_call: TRBJ1-6; d_call: TRBD1; clone_size: -; cdr3_nt: TGTGCCAGCAAGCGGGACAGAGCTTCACCCCTCCACTTT; cdr3_aa: CASKRDRASPLHF